This TCR beta chain was observed in a study of T cells in tuberculosis. Study in general: A South African cohort included IGRA-negative adolescents, latently infected IGRA-positive adolescents and adults with active tuberculosis. Overall study findings and caveats: Active tuberculosis patients had shorter CDR3-alpha; the beta difference was nonsignificant.

Clones were sequenced by immunoSEQ multiplex PCR, and TCRdb holds only the in-frame ones, with some missing. The table records tens of thousands of clones, approximately 86% of them present only once. As for time point: new active TB diagnosis, blood taken before or within 7 days of starting treatment. Trimming pared 0 bases from V and 4 bases from J, leaving 9 bases between. This CDR3 contains 14 residues. Germline CDR1 reads LNHNV; CDR2 reads YYDKDF (reference sequence). As for this clone: Its antigen is currently unknown.

The gene calls are TRBV15 and TRBJ2-5; the D is unclear. The source is an adult with tuberculosis. The starting material was PBMCs, obtained at tuberculosis diagnosis. The CDR3 sequence: CATSRDFSRETQYF. The DNA for the CDR3 is TGTGCCACCAGCAGAGATTTTTCTCGAGAGACCCAGTACTTC.